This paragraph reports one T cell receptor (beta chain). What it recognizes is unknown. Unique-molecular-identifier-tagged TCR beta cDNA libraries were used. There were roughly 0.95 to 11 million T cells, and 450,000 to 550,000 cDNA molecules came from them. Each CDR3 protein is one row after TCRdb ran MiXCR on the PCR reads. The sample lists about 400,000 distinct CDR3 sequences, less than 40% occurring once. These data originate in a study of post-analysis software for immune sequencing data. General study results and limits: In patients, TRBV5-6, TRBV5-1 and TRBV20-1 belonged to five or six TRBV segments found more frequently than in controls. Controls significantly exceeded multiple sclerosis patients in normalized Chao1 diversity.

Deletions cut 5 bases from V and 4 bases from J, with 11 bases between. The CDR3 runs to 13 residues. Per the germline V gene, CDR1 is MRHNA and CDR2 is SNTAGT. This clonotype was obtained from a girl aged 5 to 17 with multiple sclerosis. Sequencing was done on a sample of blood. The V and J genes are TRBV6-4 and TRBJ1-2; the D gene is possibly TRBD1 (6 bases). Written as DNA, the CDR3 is TGTGCCAGCAGTCAGGGGCTTGGCTATGGCTACACCTTC. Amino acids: CASSQGLGYGYTF.